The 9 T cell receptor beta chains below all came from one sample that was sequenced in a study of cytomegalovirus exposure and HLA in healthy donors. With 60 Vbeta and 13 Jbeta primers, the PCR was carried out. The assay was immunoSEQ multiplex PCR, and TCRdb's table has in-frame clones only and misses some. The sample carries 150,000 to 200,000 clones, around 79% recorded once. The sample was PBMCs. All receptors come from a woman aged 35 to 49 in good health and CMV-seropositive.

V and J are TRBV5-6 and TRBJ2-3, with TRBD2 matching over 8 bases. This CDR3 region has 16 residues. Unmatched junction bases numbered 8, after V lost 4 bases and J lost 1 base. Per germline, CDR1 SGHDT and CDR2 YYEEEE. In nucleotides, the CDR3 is TGTGCCAGCAGCCCGCGACGGGGGGGCGGCACAGATACGCAGTATTTT. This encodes CASSPRRGGGTDTQYF.

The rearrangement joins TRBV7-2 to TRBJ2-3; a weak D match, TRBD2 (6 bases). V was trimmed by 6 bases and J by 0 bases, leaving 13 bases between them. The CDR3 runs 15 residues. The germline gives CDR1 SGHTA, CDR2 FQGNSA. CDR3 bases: TGTGCCAGCAGGGGGAGGAGTCAGAGCACAGATACGCAGTATTTT. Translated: CASRGRSQSTDTQYF.

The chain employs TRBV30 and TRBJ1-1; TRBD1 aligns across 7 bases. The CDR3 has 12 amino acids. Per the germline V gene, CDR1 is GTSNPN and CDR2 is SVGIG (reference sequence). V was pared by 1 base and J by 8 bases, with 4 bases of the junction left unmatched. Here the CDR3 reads CAWSETGLEAFF. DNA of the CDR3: TGTGCCTGGAGTGAGACAGGGCTCGAAGCTTTCTTT. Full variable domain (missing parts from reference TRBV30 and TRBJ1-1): SQTIHQWPATLVQPVGSPLSLECTVEGTSNPNLYWYRQAAGRGLQLLFYSVGIGQISSEVPQNLSASRPQDRQFILSSKKLLLSDSGFYLCAWSETGLEAFFGQGTRLTVV.

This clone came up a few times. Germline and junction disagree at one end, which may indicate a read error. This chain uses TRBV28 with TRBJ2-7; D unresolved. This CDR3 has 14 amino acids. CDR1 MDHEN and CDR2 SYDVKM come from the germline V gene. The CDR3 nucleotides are TGTGCCAGCAGTTTAGGCACGAAGTCTAAGCGTCCGGACTTC. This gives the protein CASSLGTKSKRPDF.

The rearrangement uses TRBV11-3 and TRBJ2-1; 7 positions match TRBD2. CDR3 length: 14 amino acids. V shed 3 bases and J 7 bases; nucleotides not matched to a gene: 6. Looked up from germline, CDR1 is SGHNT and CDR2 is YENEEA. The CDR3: CASSFSRTRNEQFF. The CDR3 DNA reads TGTGCCAGCAGCTTCTCCAGGACTAGGAATGAGCAGTTCTTC.

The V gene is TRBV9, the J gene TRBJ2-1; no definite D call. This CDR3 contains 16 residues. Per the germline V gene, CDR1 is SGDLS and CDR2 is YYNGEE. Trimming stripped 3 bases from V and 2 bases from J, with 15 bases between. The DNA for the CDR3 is TGTGCCAGCAGCGCATCCGGGTCGCTGACCTACAATGAGCAGTTCTTC. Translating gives CASSASGSLTYNEQFF.

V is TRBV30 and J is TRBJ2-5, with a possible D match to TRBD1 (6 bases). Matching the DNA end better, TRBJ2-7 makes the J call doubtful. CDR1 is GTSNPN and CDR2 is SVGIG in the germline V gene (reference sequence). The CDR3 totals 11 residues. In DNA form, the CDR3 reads TGTGCCTGGGAGGGGGCCTACGAGCAGTACTTC. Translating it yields CAWEGAYEQYF.

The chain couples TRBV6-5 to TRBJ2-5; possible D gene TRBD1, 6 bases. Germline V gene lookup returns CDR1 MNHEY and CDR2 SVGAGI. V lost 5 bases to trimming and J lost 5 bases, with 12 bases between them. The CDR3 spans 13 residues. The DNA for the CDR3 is TGTGCCAGCAGTACAGGGACGGGGGAGACCCAGTACTTC. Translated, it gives CASSTGTGETQYF.

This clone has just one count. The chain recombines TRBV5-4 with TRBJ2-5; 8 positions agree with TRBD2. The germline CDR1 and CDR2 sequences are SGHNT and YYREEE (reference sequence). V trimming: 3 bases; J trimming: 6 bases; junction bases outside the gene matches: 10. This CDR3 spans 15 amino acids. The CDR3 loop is CASSSRGGFGKTQYF. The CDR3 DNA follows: TGTGCCAGCAGCTCACGCGGGGGGTTCGGAAAGACCCAGTACTTC. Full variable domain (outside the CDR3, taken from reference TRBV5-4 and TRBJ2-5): ETGVTQSPTHLIKTRGQQVTLRCSSQSGHNTVSWYQQALGQGPQFIFQYYREEENGRGNFPPRFSGLQFPNYSSELNVNALELDDSALYLCASSSRGGFGKTQYFGPGTRLLVL.